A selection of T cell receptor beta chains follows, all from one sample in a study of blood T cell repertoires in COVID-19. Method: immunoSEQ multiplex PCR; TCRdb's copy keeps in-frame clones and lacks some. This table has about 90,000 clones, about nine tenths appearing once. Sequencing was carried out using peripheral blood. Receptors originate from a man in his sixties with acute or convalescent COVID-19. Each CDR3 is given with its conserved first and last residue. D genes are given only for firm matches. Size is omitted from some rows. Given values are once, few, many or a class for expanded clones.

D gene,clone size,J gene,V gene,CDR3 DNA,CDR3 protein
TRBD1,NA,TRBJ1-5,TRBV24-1,TGTGCCACCAGTGATACAGGGGGCCCTGGCAATCAGCCCCAGCATTTT,CATSDTGGPGNQPQHF
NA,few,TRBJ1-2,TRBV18,TGTGCCAGCTCTACCGGCCCCGGGGGGGGCGAGAATGGCTACACCTTC,CASSTGPGGGENGYTF
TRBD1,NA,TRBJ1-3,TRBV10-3,TGTGCCATCAGTGAGAACCCCCTGGACAGGTCAGGAAACACCATATATTTT,CAISENPLDRSGNTIYF
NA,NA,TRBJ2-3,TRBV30,TGTGCCTGGTCCCAGATCACAGATACGCAGTATTTT,CAWSQITDTQYF
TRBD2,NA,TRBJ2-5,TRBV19,TGTGCCAGTAATAGCGGGGGGGCCATTCAGACCCAGTACTTC,CASNSGGAIQTQYF
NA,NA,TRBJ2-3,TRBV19,TGTGCCAGTAGCTTAAGGGGGGATACGCAGTATTTT,CASSLRGDTQYF
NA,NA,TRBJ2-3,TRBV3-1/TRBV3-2,TGTGCCAGCAGCCAAGGTGGAGGGGGCGGGACAGATACGCAGTATTTT,CASSQGGGGGTDTQYF
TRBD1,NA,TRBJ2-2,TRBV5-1,TGCGCCAGCACCCCCGGGACAGTGAACACCGGGGAGCTGTTTTTT,CASTPGTVNTGELFF
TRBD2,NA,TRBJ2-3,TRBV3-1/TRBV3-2,TGTGCCAGCAGCGCGGGGGGCCCCACAGATACGCAGTATTTT,CASSAGGPTDTQYF
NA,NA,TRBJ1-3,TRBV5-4,TGTGCCAGCAGCCAGGACGGGAGAAACACCATATATTTT,CASSQDGRNTIYF
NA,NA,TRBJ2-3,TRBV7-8,TGTGCCAGCAGCTTAAGGGGGTTCACAGATACGCAGTATTTT,CASSLRGFTDTQYF
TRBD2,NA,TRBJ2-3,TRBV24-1,TGTGCCACCAGTGACCCCACTAGCGGGGCTAGCACAGATACGCAGTATTTT,CATSDPTSGASTDTQYF
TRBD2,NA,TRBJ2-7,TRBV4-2,TGTGCCAGCAGCCCCGCGACTAGCGGGGGGTCTGACGAGCAGTACTTC,CASSPATSGGSDEQYF